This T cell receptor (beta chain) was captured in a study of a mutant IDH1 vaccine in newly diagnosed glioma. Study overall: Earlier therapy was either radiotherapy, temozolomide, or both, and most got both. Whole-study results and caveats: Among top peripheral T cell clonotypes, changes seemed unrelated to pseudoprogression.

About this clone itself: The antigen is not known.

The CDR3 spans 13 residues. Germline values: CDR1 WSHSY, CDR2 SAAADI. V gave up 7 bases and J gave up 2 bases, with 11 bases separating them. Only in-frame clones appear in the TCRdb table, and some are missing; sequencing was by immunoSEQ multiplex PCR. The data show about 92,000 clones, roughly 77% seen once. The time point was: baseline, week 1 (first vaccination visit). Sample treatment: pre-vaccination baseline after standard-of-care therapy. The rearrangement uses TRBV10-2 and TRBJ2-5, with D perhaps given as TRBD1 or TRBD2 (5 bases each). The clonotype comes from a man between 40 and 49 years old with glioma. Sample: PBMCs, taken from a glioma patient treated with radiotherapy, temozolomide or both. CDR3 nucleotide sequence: TGCGCCAGCACCCGGGACGCACAAGAGACCCAGTACTTC. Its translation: CASTRDAQETQYF.